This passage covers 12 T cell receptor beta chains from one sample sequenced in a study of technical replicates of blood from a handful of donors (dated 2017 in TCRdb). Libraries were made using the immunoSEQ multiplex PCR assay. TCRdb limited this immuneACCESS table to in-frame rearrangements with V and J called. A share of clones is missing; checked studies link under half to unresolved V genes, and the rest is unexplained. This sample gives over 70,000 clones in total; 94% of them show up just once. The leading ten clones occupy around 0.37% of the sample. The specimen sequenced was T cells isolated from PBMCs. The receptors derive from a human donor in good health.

Here the CDR3 DNA reads TGTGCCAGCAGCCTACCCGGGACTAGCGCTACCGGGGAGCTGTTTTTT. It specifies CASSLPGTSATGELFF. The chain carries TRBV13 and TRBJ2-2; TRBD2 aligns across 10 bases. The CDR3 runs to 16 residues. Trimming cost V 5 bases and J 5 bases; bases outside gene matches: 8. Germline lookup yields CDR1 PRHDT and CDR2 FYEKMQ (reference sequence).

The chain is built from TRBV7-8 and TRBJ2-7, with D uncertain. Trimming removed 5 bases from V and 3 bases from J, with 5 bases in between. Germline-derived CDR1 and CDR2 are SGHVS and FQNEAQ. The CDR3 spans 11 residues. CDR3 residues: CASSPNYEQYF. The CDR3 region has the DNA TGTGCCAGCAGCCCTAACTACGAGCAGTACTTC.

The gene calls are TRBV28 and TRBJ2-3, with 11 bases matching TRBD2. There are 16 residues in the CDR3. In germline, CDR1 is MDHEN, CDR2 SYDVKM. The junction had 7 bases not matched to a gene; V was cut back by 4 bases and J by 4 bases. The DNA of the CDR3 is TGTGCCAGCAGTTCGCTAGCGGGAGGTGGATCAGATACGCAGTATTTT. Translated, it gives CASSSLAGGGSDTQYF.

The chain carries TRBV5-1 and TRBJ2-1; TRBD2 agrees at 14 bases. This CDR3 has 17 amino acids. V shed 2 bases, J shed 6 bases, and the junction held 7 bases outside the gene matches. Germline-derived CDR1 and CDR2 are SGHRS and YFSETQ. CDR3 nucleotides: TGCGCCAGCAGCTTCTATCTCGGACTAGCGGGAGGCAATGAGCAGTTCTTC. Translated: CASSFYLGLAGGNEQFF.

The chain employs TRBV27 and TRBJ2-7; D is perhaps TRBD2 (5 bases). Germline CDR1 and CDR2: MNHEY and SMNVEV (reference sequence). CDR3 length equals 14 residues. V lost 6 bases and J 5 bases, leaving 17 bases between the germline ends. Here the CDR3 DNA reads TGTGCCAGCAGAATCCGGGAAACTTACCACGAGCAGTACTTC. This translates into CASRIRETYHEQYF.

CDR3: CASSWGLASTDTQYF. As DNA, the CDR3 is TGTGCCAGCAGTTGGGGGCTGGCTAGCACAGATACGCAGTATTTT. The chain carries TRBV27 and TRBJ2-3, with D possibly being TRBD1 (6 bases). V gave up 4 bases and J gave up 0 bases, with 11 bases separating them. The CDR3 length is 15 residues. CDR1 and CDR2 (germline): MNHEY, SMNVEV (reference sequence).

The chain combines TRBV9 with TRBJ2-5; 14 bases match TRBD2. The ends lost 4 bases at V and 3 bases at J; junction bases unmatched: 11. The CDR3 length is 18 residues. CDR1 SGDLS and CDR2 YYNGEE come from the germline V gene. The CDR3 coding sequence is TGTGCCAGCAGCCCGCGACTAGCGGGAGGGCCCCGAAAAGAGACCCAGTACTTC. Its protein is CASSPRLAGGPRKETQYF. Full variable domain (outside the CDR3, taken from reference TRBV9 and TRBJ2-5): DSGVTQTPKHLITATGQRVTLRCSPRSGDLSVYWYQQSLDQGLQFLIQYYNGEERAKGNILERFSAQQFPDLHSELNLSSLELGDSALYFCASSPRLAGGPRKETQYFGPGTRLLVL.

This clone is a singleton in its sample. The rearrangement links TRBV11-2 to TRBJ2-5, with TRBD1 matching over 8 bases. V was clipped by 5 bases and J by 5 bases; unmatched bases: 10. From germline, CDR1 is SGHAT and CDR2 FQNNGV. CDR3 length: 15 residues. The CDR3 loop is CASSLGQGARETQYF. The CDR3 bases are TGTGCCAGCAGCCTAGGGCAGGGGGCGAGGGAGACCCAGTACTTC.

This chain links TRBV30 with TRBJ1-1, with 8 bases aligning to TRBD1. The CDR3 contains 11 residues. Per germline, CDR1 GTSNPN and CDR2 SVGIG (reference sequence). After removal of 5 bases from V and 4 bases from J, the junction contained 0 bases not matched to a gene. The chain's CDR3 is CAWDRGTEAFF. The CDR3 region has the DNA TGTGCCTGGGACAGGGGCACTGAAGCTTTCTTT.

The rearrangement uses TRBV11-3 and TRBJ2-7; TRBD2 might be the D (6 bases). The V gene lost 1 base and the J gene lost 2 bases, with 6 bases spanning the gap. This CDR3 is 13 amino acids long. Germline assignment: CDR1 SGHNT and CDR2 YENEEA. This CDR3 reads CASSLGLAYEQYF. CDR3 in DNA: TGTGCCAGCAGCTTAGGACTAGCCTACGAGCAGTACTTC. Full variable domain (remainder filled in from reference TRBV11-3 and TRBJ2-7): EAGVVQSPRYKIIEKKQPVAFWCNPISGHNTLYWYLQNLGQGPELLIRYENEEAVDDSQLPKDRFSAERLKGVDSTLKIQPAELGDSAVYLCASSLGLAYEQYFGPGTRLTVT.

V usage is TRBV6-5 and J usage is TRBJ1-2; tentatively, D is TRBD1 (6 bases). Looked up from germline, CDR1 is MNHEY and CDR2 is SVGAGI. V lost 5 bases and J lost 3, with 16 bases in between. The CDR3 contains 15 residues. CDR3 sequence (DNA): TGTGCCAGCAGTACACCCGGGGGGCGCGACTATGGCTACACCTTC. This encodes CASSTPGGRDYGYTF.

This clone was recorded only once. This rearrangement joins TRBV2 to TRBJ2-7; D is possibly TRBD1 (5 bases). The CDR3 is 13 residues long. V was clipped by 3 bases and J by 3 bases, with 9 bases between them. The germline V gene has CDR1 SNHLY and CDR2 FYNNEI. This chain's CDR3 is CASSEGQNYEQYF. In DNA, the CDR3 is TGTGCCAGCAGTGAGGGGCAGAACTACGAGCAGTACTTC.